The 4 T cell receptor beta chains in this list originate from one sample, sequenced in a study of blood T cell repertoires in COVID-19. Profiled with immunoSEQ multiplex PCR; TCRdb holds only in-frame clones, not every one. The data contain around 500,000 clones, 70% to 90% of them seen just once; the ten biggest clones take up about 3%. The sequenced material came from peripheral blood. These receptors originate from a human donor in a cohort sampled during active COVID-19.

The chain recombines TRBV7-2 with TRBJ1-2; 11 nucleotides line up with TRBD1. Trimming cost V 1 base and J 6 bases; bases outside gene matches: 1. Germline CDR1 SGHTA, CDR2 FQGNSA. The CDR3 is 14 residues long. The CDR3 loop reads CASSLVDRGHGYTF. The CDR3 DNA reads as TGTGCCAGCAGCTTAGTGGACAGGGGGCATGGCTACACCTTC.

This clone was detected once. The genes are TRBV9 and TRBJ2-3; maybe TRBD1 (5 bases). The CDR3 consists of 18 residues. The germline V gene encodes CDR1 SGDLS and CDR2 YYNGEE. The V end lost 6 bases, the J end lost 1 base, and 24 bases lay between the germline ends. CDR3 bases: TGTGCCAGCAAACCCCAGGGAAATCCGGTGGACGGCACAGATACGCAGTATTTT. Translating gives CASKPQGNPVDGTDTQYF.

The chain uses TRBV5-1 and TRBJ2-2; D gene unclear. The CDR3 loop spans 15 amino acids. V was pared by 4 bases and J by 0 bases, with 10 bases between. CDR1 is SGHRS and CDR2 is YFSETQ in the germline V gene. Written as DNA, the CDR3 is TGCGCCAGCAGCCCGGGTGGCCCGAACACCGGGGAGCTGTTTTTT. It codes for CASSPGGPNTGELFF.

This clone has just a few counts. The rearrangement uses TRBV6-5 and TRBJ1-6; 8 nucleotides line up with TRBD1. J was trimmed by 7 bases and V by 5 bases; bases with no gene match: 7. The CDR3 has 15 amino acids. In germline, CDR1 is MNHEY, CDR2 SVGAGI. CDR3 sequence: CASSLRQGLNSPLHF. CDR3 in DNA: TGTGCCAGCAGTCTAAGACAGGGGCTGAATTCACCCCTCCACTTT.